Listed here is a single T cell receptor (beta chain). Its antigen is unknown. With 0 bases removed from V and 4 bases from J, the gap between germline ends came to 11 bases. Germline assignment: CDR1 SGHKS and CDR2 YYEKEE (reference sequence). The CDR3 runs 16 residues. The record originates from a study of T cell responses to AZD1222 COVID-19 vaccine. Findings and caveats of the study: Across spike, vaccine-associated CD4 TCRs were found, dominant at 160-218 and 743-854. Epitopes outside B.1.351 and B.1.1.7 mutated regions reportedly drew nearly half of spike TCRs. Seropositive AZD1222 recipients at baseline numbered only five or six. Clonal diversity was possibly underestimated, and white British individuals and females predominated among donors.

TCRdb's table, derived via immunoSEQ multiplex PCR, lists solely in-frame clones and lacks some. The sample contains some 100,000 clones, around 87% of which appear only once. The TCR sequence derives from an adult in good health. The source material was peripheral blood, sampled on day 0 of MenACWY control vaccination. This chain connects TRBV5-5 to TRBJ2-6, with TRBD2 as a possible D gene (6 bases). As DNA, the CDR3 is TGTGCCAGCAGCTTGGCCGGGAGTGCAGGGGCCAACGTCCTGACTTTC. It yields the protein CASSLAGSAGANVLTF.